The 3 T cell receptor beta chains given below trace back to one sample, sequenced in a study of control samples from healthy donors and cancer patients. Using immunoSEQ multiplex PCR, the repertoire was profiled, and TCRdb retains in-frame clones only, with some absent. Altogether under 150,000 clones are present, roughly 88% being singletons, with the ten largest covering roughly 3.2%. Sequenced input: blood. These receptors were obtained from a man aged 40-49 years in good health.

This clone turned up a few times. The rearrangement uses TRBV5-6 and TRBJ1-5, with 9 bases aligning to TRBD1. Germline CDR1 reads SGHDT; CDR2 reads YYEEEE. V lost 4 bases and J lost 6; bases outside the gene matches: 8. CDR3 length: 15 residues. The CDR3 coding sequence is TGTGCCAGCAGCGCGGACAGGGGACAGACTCAGCCCCAGCATTTT. It yields the protein CASSADRGQTQPQHF.

The rearrangement uses TRBV6-1 and TRBJ1-5; TRBD1 might be the D (6 bases). Germline lookup yields CDR1 MNHNS and CDR2 SASEGT. CDR3 length: 16 amino acids. The V end lost 1 base, the J end lost 4 bases, and 14 bases lay between the germline ends. The CDR3 loop reads CASSEGPGTPNQPQHF. The CDR3 DNA is TGTGCCAGCAGTGAAGGCCCCGGGACACCAAATCAGCCCCAGCATTTT.

About this clone: A read error may account for a junction end that differs from germline. The chain couples TRBV9 to TRBJ1-1; TRBD1 is a possible D gene (6 bases). Germline lookup yields CDR1 SGDLS and CDR2 YYNGEE. The CDR3 loop spans 15 amino acids. CDR3 sequence reads: CASTVGGTMNTEAFF. CDR3 nucleotides: TGTGCCAGCACCGTAGGGGGGACAATGAACACTGAAGCTTTCTTT.